The 10 T cell receptor beta chains given below trace back to one sample, sequenced in a study of shared clonotypes between healthy human individuals. Clones were sequenced by immunoSEQ multiplex PCR, and TCRdb holds only the in-frame ones, with some missing. The sample includes millions of clones, approximately 92% of them seen just once. Sequenced input: naive CD4+ T cells sorted from blood. The subset was: CD45RA+ positively selected. These receptors were taken from a man aged 18-30 years in good health.

This clone occurred a few times. The same CDR3 also results from other DNA sequences found in this sample. This rearrangement joins TRBV6-6 to TRBJ1-5; D call uncertain. The CDR3 totals 14 residues. Germline CDR1 reads MNHNY; CDR2 reads SVGAGI (reference sequence). Trimming stripped 4 bases from V and 0 bases from J, with 7 bases between. The chain's CDR3 is CASSSGGSNQPQHF. DNA for the CDR3: TGTGCCAGCAGTTCCGGAGGTAGCAATCAGCCCCAGCATTTT.

This sequence joins TRBV2 and TRBJ1-2; 9 positions match TRBD1. Germline CDR1 and CDR2: SNHLY and FYNNEI. Unmatched junction bases numbered 6, after V lost 7 bases and J lost 3 bases. The CDR3 sequence is 14 residues long. CDR3 in DNA: TGTGCCAGCACCAGGACAGGGGAGTACTATGGCTACACCTTC. Protein sequence: CASTRTGEYYGYTF.

This clone was recorded once. The rearrangement joins TRBV11-2 to TRBJ1-3, with D perhaps matching TRBD1 (5 bases). There are 15 residues in the CDR3. Per the germline V gene, CDR1 is SGHAT and CDR2 is FQNNGV. V was cut by 1 base and J by 4 bases, with 11 bases left in between. The CDR3 spells CASSLARGWGNTIYF. DNA of the CDR3: TGTGCCAGCAGCTTAGCGAGGGGATGGGGAAACACCATATATTTT.

The chain uses TRBV15 and TRBJ1-2, with TRBD1 matching over 11 bases. The germline CDR1 and CDR2 sequences are LNHNV and YYDKDF (reference sequence). The CDR3 spans 14 residues. Trimming removed 4 bases from V and 7 bases from J; junction bases left unmatched: 5. The CDR3: CATSKGQGGFGYTF. CDR3 nucleotide sequence: TGTGCCACCAGCAAGGGACAGGGGGGATTTGGCTACACCTTC.

The rearrangement uses TRBV18 and TRBJ2-3; D not resolved. This CDR3 region has 13 residues. In germline, CDR1 is KGHSH, CDR2 LQKENI. The V gene lost 4 bases and the J gene lost 6 bases, with 11 bases spanning the gap. Written as DNA, the CDR3 is TGTGCCAGCTCACTTACGGACGGGGATACGCAGTATTTT. Its protein product is CASSLTDGDTQYF.

This chain joins TRBV28 and TRBJ1-1; 8 bases agree with TRBD1. The CDR3 is 14 amino acids. Germline CDR1 and CDR2: MDHEN and SYDVKM. V trimming: 7 bases; J trimming: 1 base; junction bases outside the gene matches: 5. The DNA for the CDR3 is TGTGCCAGCATTATCGGACAGGGGAACACTGAAGCTTTCTTT. Its protein product is CASIIGQGNTEAFF.

The chain joins TRBV7-9 to TRBJ2-2; no clear D. This CDR3 has 12 residues. V lost 7 bases to trimming and J lost 6 bases, with 9 bases between them. Germline CDR1 SEHNR, CDR2 FQNEAQ (reference sequence). CDR3 in amino acids: CASTSLAGELFF. The DNA for the CDR3 is TGTGCCAGCACCTCCCTAGCCGGGGAGCTGTTTTTT. The complete variable domain, with remaining parts taken from reference TRBV7-9 and TRBJ2-2, reads DTGVSQNPRHKITKRGQNVTFRCDPISEHNRLYWYRQTLGQGPEFLTYFQNEAQLEKSRLLSDRFSAERPKGSFSTLEIQRTEQGDSAMYLCASTSLAGELFFGEGSRLTVL.

This clone appeared once. The chain has TRBV5-4 and TRBJ2-7; 11 bases match TRBD1. V was clipped by 4 bases and J by 3 bases; unmatched bases: 6. The CDR3 consists of 15 residues. Per the germline V gene, CDR1 is SGHNT and CDR2 is YYREEE (reference sequence). The CDR3 spells CASSPGQGGYYEQYF. The CDR3 DNA reads as TGTGCCAGCAGCCCGGGACAGGGGGGTTACTACGAGCAGTACTTC.

With respect to this clone: The sample holds other DNA sequences that translate to the same CDR3. V gene TRBV7-8 combines with J gene TRBJ2-2; D gene uncertain. Germline lookup yields CDR1 SGHVS and CDR2 FQNEAQ. This CDR3 spans 14 amino acids. Deletions cut 1 base from V and 0 bases from J, with 3 bases between. CDR3: CASSLGTNTGELFF. CDR3 sequence (DNA): TGTGCCAGCAGCTTAGGGACGAACACCGGGGAGCTGTTTTTT.

This chain connects TRBV5-4 to TRBJ1-6, with D tentatively TRBD1 (6 bases). Germline V gene data show CDR1 as SGHNT and CDR2 as YYREEE (reference sequence). The CDR3 runs 17 residues. V was shortened by 0 bases and J by 5 bases, with 15 bases between the two germline ends. The CDR3 coding sequence is TGTGCCAGCAGCTTGGTCGTGGACAGACCTCATAATTCACCCCTCCACTTT. This gives the protein CASSLVVDRPHNSPLHF.